The 3 T cell receptor beta chains presented below share a single source sample, sequenced in a study of T-cell reconstitution after alpha-beta-depleted transplantation in children (dated by TCRdb to about 2016). The time point label of this sample denotes: day 60 (about 2 months) after transplantation. Sample treatment or condition, as interpreted from the label and publication: allogeneic hematopoietic cell transplantation with graft depleted of TCRalphabeta T cells and CD19 B cells. The library was made by PCR. Sequencing relied on an Illumina HiSeq 2500. TCR libraries were prepared with molecular barcoding, using unique molecular identifiers to normalize TCRbeta repertoire quantification. The public reads were reprocessed in TCRdb via fastp at Q25 and MiXCR, keeping in-frame beta chains. Rows with one shared CDR3 protein collapse into an entry with the most common genes and DNA. Here the sample has more than 40,000 distinct CDR3 sequences; around 9.2% occur a single time. 27% of the sample goes to the ten largest clones.

The sample consisted of PBMCs, mostly from graft donor cells, taken 60 days after TCRalphabeta/CD19-depleted stem cell transplant. These receptors all come from a male patient between 2 and 10 years old who had a stem cell transplant for chronic granulomatous disease, so the T cells may come from the graft donor.

V and J are TRBV20-1 and TRBJ2-7, with 8 bases matching TRBD2. The CDR3 loop spans 14 amino acids. J gave up 3 bases and V 1 base, and 5 bases lay outside the gene matches. The germline gives CDR1 DFQATT, CDR2 SNEGSKA (reference sequence). Written as DNA, the CDR3 is TGCAGTGCTAGAGGTCCGGGAGGGAGCTACGAGCAGTACTTC. This codes for CSARGPGGSYEQYF.

This chain joins TRBV20-1 and TRBJ1-6, with D uncertain. Germline CDR1 and CDR2: DFQATT and SNEGSKA (reference sequence). Trimming stripped 0 bases from V and 0 bases from J, with 9 bases between. There are 16 residues in the CDR3. The CDR3 protein is CSARDWRSSYNSPLHF. DNA of the CDR3: TGCAGTGCTAGAGATTGGCGGAGCTCCTATAATTCACCCCTCCACTTT.

V and J are TRBV2 and TRBJ2-7, with D possibly being TRBD1 or TRBD2 (5 bases each). The germline V gene encodes CDR1 SNHLY and CDR2 FYNNEI. The germline V and J ends were trimmed by 9 bases and 9 bases, with 21 bases remaining between them. This CDR3 is built from 13 residues. CDR3: CASTGTTAGGQYF. CDR3 DNA: TGTGCCAGTACCGGGACCACCGCGGGTGGGCAGTACTTC.